The 25 T cell receptor beta chains presented below share a single source sample, sequenced in a study of cytomegalovirus exposure and HLA in healthy donors. It was with 60 Vbeta and 13 Jbeta primers that the PCR ran. The protocol was immunoSEQ multiplex PCR, while the TCRdb copy is restricted to in-frame clones and leaves out a portion. The sample holds more than 100,000 clones, roughly 80% seen once. The sequencing sample was made of PBMCs. These receptors were collected from a man between 40 and 49 years old in good health and CMV-seronegative.

The rearrangement joins TRBV7-9 to TRBJ1-3, with D uncertain. Trimming stripped 0 bases from V and 2 bases from J, with 11 bases between. CDR3 length: 16 amino acids. CDR1 and CDR2 from the germline V gene are SEHNR and FQNEAQ (reference sequence). The CDR3 DNA sequence: TGTGCCAGCAGCTTAGCACTGGGCGCTGCTGGAAACACCATATATTTT. It encodes CASSLALGAAGNTIYF. Full variable domain (remainder filled in from reference TRBV7-9 and TRBJ1-3): DTGVSQNPRHKITKRGQNVTFRCDPISEHNRLYWYRQTLGQGPEFLTYFQNEAQLEKSRLLSDRFSAERPKGSFSTLEIQRTEQGDSAMYLCASSLALGAAGNTIYFGEGSWLTVV.

V and J are TRBV28 and TRBJ1-2; 9 positions match TRBD1. This CDR3 contains 14 residues. Unmatched junction bases numbered 6, after V lost 6 bases and J lost 4 bases. Germline CDR1 and CDR2: MDHEN and SYDVKM. CDR3 sequence reads: CASRGTGPIYGYTF. CDR3 coding DNA: TGTGCCAGCAGGGGGACAGGGCCGATCTATGGCTACACCTTC.

The gene calls are TRBV18 and TRBJ1-5; 8 nucleotides match TRBD1. V lost 6 bases and J lost 7; bases outside the gene matches: 11. This CDR3 contains 15 residues. Germline lookup yields CDR1 KGHSH and CDR2 LQKENI. This chain's CDR3 is CASSPSGTGGQPQHF. The CDR3 coding sequence is TGTGCCAGCTCCCCCTCCGGGACAGGTGGACAGCCCCAGCATTTT.

A remark on this clone: A junction boundary mismatches the germline segment, possibly from a read error. CDR3 loop: CVSSQAGQRADTQYF. The CDR3 DNA reads TGCGTCAGCAGCCAAGCGGGACAGCGCGCAGATACGCAGTATTTT. This chain uses TRBV4-1 with TRBJ2-3; either TRBD1 or TRBD2 may fit D (7 bases each). The CDR3 consists of 15 residues. Germline assignment: CDR1 MGHRA and CDR2 YSYEKL.

The J gene is TRBJ1-2, the V gene TRBV28; perhaps TRBD1 as D (5 bases). The CDR3 totals 12 residues. The V end was cut by 6 bases, the J end by 8 bases, with 13 bases between. Germline V CDR1 and CDR2: MDHEN, SYDVKM. Written as DNA, the CDR3 is TGTGCCAGCAGCAACCCGGGGGACGGCTACACCTTC. Translated, it gives CASSNPGDGYTF.

The chain combines TRBV18 with TRBJ2-7; possible D gene TRBD1, 6 bases. Deletions cut 5 bases from V and 0 bases from J, with 8 bases between. In germline, CDR1 is KGHSH, CDR2 LQKENI. The CDR3 is 13 residues long. This CDR3 reads CASSGQSSYEQYF. In DNA form, the CDR3 reads TGTGCCAGCTCAGGACAGAGCTCCTACGAGCAGTACTTC.

In this sample, this clone turned up a few times. The chain has TRBV5-1 and TRBJ2-3; maybe TRBD1 (5 bases). Germline-derived CDR1 and CDR2 are SGHRS and YFSETQ. The CDR3 is 14 residues long. Trimming removed 5 bases from V and 4 bases from J, with 14 bases in between. The CDR3 protein is CASSSRRAADTQYF. CDR3 DNA sequence: TGCGCCAGCAGTTCTCGCAGGGCAGCAGATACGCAGTATTTT.

This clone was seen a single time. The J gene is TRBJ2-3, the V gene TRBV6-5; 10 positions agree with TRBD1. V gave up 6 bases and J gave up 6 bases; unmatched junction bases: 6. Germline values: CDR1 MNHEY, CDR2 SVGAGI. The CDR3 is 14 residues long. Written as DNA, the CDR3 is TGTGCCAGCAGCTGGGACAGGGGCGCGGATACGCAGTATTTT. Translated: CASSWDRGADTQYF.

J is TRBJ2-7 and V is TRBV6-1, with a weak D call TRBD1 (6 bases). V was trimmed by 8 bases and J by 1 base, leaving 18 bases between them. Germline V CDR1 and CDR2: MNHNS, SASEGT. The CDR3 consists of 15 residues. The CDR3 here is CASSSMDSWSYEQYF. As DNA, the CDR3 is TGTGCCAGCTCAAGTATGGACAGCTGGTCCTACGAGCAGTACTTC.

V and J are TRBV18 and TRBJ1-3, with D perhaps TRBD1 (5 bases). The V gene lost 3 bases and the J gene lost 4 bases, with 13 bases spanning the gap. This CDR3 spans 15 amino acids. The germline CDR1 and CDR2 sequences are KGHSH and LQKENI. The CDR3 DNA is TGTGCCAGCTCACCCGGCAGGGTTTACGGAAACACCATATATTTT. Its translation is CASSPGRVYGNTIYF. Looking up the rest from reference TRBV18 and TRBJ1-3 gives the full variable domain: NAGVMQNPRHLVRRRGQEARLRCSPMKGHSHVYWYRQLPEEGLKFMVYLQKENIIDESGMPKERFSAEFPKEGPSILRIQQVVRGDSAAYFCASSPGRVYGNTIYFGEGSWLTVV.

The genes are TRBV11-2 and TRBJ2-2; D remains unclear. The V end lost 5 bases, the J end lost 2 bases, and 6 bases lay between the germline ends. From germline, CDR1 is SGHAT and CDR2 FQNNGV. The length of the CDR3 is 13 residues. The CDR3 is CASSITNTGELFF. The CDR3, as DNA: TGTGCCAGCAGCATTACTAACACCGGGGAGCTGTTTTTT.

The chain is built from TRBV6-4 and TRBJ2-3; TRBD2 agrees at 13 bases. The germline V gene encodes CDR1 MRHNA and CDR2 SNTAGT. The CDR3 totals 16 residues. V was clipped by 6 bases and J by 7 bases; unmatched bases: 10. The chain's CDR3 is CASSPSGTSGKYTQYF. The CDR3, as DNA: TGTGCCAGCAGCCCTTCCGGGACTAGCGGGAAATATACGCAGTATTTT.

The chain links TRBV7-2 to TRBJ2-7, with TRBD2 matching over 7 bases. This CDR3 is built from 17 residues. V trimming: 0 bases; J trimming: 0 bases; junction bases outside the gene matches: 8. Germline assignment: CDR1 SGHTA and CDR2 FQGNSA. CDR3 nucleotides: TGTGCCAGCAGCTTAGCGTCCCAGCGGGGCTCCTCCTACGAGCAGTACTTC. Its protein product is CASSLASQRGSSYEQYF.

The V and J genes are TRBV2 and TRBJ1-2, with D possibly being TRBD1 (5 bases). Looked up from germline, CDR1 is SNHLY and CDR2 is FYNNEI. This CDR3 comprises 14 residues. The germline V and J ends were trimmed by 3 bases and 8 bases, with 16 bases remaining between them. The CDR3 protein is CASSEGQGTKGYTF. DNA for the CDR3: TGTGCCAGCAGTGAGGGGCAGGGAACGAAAGGCTACACCTTC.

V and J are TRBV2 and TRBJ2-2; the match to TRBD1 covers 7 bases. The germline V gene encodes CDR1 SNHLY and CDR2 FYNNEI. V was clipped by 7 bases and J by 0 bases; unmatched bases: 8. The CDR3 spans 16 residues. CDR3 amino acids: CASTPRDRSNTGELFF. CDR3 DNA sequence: TGTGCCAGCACCCCCAGGGACAGATCGAACACCGGGGAGCTGTTTTTT.

About this clone itself: Other DNA variants within this sample encode the same CDR3. The rearrangement links TRBV30 to TRBJ1-5; no clear D gene. The CDR3 spans 13 residues. V shed 3 bases and J shed 2 bases, with 8 bases lying between them. Germline CDR1 and CDR2: GTSNPN and SVGIG (reference sequence). This CDR3 is CAWSGGGNQPQHF. CDR3 nucleotides: TGTGCCTGGAGCGGTGGTGGCAATCAGCCCCAGCATTTT.

With respect to this clone: One end of the junction is discordant with germline, which a read error may explain. This chain joins TRBV5-4 and TRBJ2-2; weak D call: TRBD1 (6 bases). The CDR3 is 13 residues long. Germline-derived CDR1 and CDR2 are SGHNT and YYREEE (reference sequence). The chain's CDR3 is CASSLDSTGELFF. The CDR3 DNA reads as TGTGCCAGCAGTTTGGACAGCACCGGGGAGCTGTTTTTT.

Details on this clone: The same CDR3 can be traced to other DNA sequences in this sample. The chain has TRBV28 and TRBJ1-5; tentative D call: TRBD1 (5 bases). CDR1 MDHEN and CDR2 SYDVKM come from the germline V gene. V was cut by 2 bases and J by 2 bases, with 10 bases left in between. The CDR3 length is 15 residues. The CDR3 DNA sequence: TGTGCCAGCAGTTTACCGGCGGGGGGCAATCAGCCCCAGCATTTT. This translates into CASSLPAGGNQPQHF.

The chain joins TRBV27 to TRBJ1-4; D ambiguous. The V and J ends lost 6 bases and 3 bases respectively, with 14 bases between them. This CDR3 is built from 15 residues. The V gene's germline CDR1 is MNHEY and CDR2 SMNVEV (reference sequence). CDR3 residues: CASSQGRRSNEKLFF. The CDR3, as DNA: TGTGCCAGCAGCCAAGGCAGGCGATCTAATGAAAAACTGTTTTTT.

V is TRBV5-4 and J is TRBJ2-2; 8 nucleotides align to TRBD2. The length of the CDR3 is 15 residues. Trimming at V came to 0 bases and at J to 6 bases, leaving 4 bases not matched to a gene. Germline loops: CDR1 SGHNT, CDR2 YYREEE (reference sequence). The CDR3: CASSLAGGLAGELFF. For the CDR3, the DNA is TGTGCCAGCAGCTTGGCGGGAGGGCTGGCCGGGGAGCTGTTTTTT. Filled out from reference TRBV5-4 and TRBJ2-2, the complete variable domain reads ETGVTQSPTHLIKTRGQQVTLRCSSQSGHNTVSWYQQALGQGPQFIFQYYREEENGRGNFPPRFSGLQFPNYSSELNVNALELDDSALYLCASSLAGGLAGELFFGEGSRLTVL.

The V and J genes are TRBV7-3 and TRBJ2-1; D might be TRBD2 (7 bases). Germline V gene sequence: CDR1 SGHTA, CDR2 FQGTGA. There are 17 residues in the CDR3. The V end lost 0 bases, the J end lost 8 bases, and 20 bases lay between the germline ends. The DNA of the CDR3 is TGTGCCAGCAGCTTAACGAGAGGGGGGAGGGCCAGGGATGAGCAGTTCTTC. It is translated as CASSLTRGGRARDEQFF.

The chain couples TRBV14 to TRBJ2-5; D might be TRBD2 (5 bases). V was clipped by 4 bases and J by 0 bases, with 12 bases between them. CDR1 and CDR2 from the germline V gene are SGHDN and FVKESK. The CDR3 totals 15 residues. CDR3 DNA: TGTGCCAGCAGCCTGAGACCTAGCAACCAAGAGACCCAGTACTTC. Encoded protein: CASSLRPSNQETQYF.

The gene calls are TRBV2 and TRBJ1-1; no clear D. V dropped 5 bases and J dropped 1 base, with 11 bases sitting between them. The CDR3 has 14 residues. Germline CDR1 is SNHLY and CDR2 is FYNNEI. CDR3 in DNA: TGTGCCAGCAGTTACGGGTATGGGAACACTGAAGCTTTCTTT. The encoded protein is CASSYGYGNTEAFF.

V is TRBV7-9 and J is TRBJ2-3, with 7 bases aligning to TRBD1. The germline V gene encodes CDR1 SEHNR and CDR2 FQNEAQ (reference sequence). V lost 0 bases and J lost 5; bases outside the gene matches: 8. The CDR3 loop spans 16 amino acids. The CDR3 protein is CASSLAQTGPIDTQYF. The CDR3 DNA sequence: TGTGCCAGCAGCTTAGCTCAGACAGGGCCTATAGATACGCAGTATTTT.

The table lists this clone with a count of one. This chain joins TRBV27 and TRBJ1-1, with unresolved D. In germline, CDR1 is MNHEY, CDR2 SMNVEV (reference sequence). CDR3 length: 13 amino acids. V lost 2 bases and J lost 0, with 4 bases in between. CDR3 region: CASSLKLNTEAFF. CDR3 DNA: TGTGCCAGCAGTTTAAAGCTGAACACTGAAGCTTTCTTT.